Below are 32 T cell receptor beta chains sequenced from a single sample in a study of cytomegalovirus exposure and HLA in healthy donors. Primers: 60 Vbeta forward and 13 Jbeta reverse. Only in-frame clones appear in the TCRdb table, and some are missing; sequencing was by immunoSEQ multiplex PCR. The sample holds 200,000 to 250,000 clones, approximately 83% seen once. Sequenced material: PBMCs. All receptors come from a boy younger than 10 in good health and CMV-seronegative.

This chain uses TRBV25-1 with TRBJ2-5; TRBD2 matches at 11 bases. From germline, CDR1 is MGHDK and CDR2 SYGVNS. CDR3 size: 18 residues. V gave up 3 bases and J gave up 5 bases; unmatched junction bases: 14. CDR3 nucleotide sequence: TGTGCCAGCAGTGACGGAGGGACTAGCGGTCTAATGGCGGAGACCCAGTACTTC. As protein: CASSDGGTSGLMAETQYF.

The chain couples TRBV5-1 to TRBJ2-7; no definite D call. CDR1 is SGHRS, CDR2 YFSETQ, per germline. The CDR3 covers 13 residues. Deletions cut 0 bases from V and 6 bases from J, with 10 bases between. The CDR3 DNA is TGCGCCAGCAGCTTGGGGCAGGTAGGCGAGCAGTACTTC. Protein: CASSLGQVGEQYF.

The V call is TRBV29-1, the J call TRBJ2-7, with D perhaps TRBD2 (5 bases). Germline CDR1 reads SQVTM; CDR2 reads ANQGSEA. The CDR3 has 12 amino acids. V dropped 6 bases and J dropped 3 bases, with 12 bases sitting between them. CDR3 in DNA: TGCAGCGTGGAGACTACCGGCTACGAGCAGTACTTC. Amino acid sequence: CSVETTGYEQYF.

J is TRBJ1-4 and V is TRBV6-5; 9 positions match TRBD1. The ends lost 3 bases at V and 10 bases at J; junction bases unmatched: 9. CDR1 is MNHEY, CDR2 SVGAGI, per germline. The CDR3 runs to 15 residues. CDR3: CASSYTQGTGIKLFF. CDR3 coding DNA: TGTGCCAGCAGTTATACCCAGGGGACAGGGATAAAACTGTTTTTT.

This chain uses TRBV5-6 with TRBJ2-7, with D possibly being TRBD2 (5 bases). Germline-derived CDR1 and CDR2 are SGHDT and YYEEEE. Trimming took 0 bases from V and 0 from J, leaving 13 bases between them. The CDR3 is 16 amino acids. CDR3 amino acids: CASSLVASRASYEQYF. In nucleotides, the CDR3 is TGTGCCAGCAGCTTGGTCGCTAGCCGAGCCTCCTACGAGCAGTACTTC.

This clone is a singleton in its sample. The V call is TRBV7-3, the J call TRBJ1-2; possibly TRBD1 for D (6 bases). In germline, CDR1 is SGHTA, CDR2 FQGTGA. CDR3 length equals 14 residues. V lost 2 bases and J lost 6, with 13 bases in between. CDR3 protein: CASSLGQGFNGYTF. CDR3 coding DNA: TGTGCCAGCAGCTTAGGTCAGGGGTTCAATGGCTACACCTTC.

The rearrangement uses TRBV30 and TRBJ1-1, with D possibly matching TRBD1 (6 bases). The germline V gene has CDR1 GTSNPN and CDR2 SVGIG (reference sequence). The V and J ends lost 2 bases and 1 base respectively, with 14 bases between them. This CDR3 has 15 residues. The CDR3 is CAWSLRGQTNTEAFF. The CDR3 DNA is TGTGCCTGGAGTCTTCGAGGACAGACGAACACTGAAGCTTTCTTT.

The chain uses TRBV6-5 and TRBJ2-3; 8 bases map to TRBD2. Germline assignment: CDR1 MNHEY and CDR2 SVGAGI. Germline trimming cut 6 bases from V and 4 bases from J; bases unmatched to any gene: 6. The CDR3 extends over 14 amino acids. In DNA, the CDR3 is TGTGCCAGCAGCCCCGGGACTAGATCAGATACGCAGTATTTT. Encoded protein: CASSPGTRSDTQYF.

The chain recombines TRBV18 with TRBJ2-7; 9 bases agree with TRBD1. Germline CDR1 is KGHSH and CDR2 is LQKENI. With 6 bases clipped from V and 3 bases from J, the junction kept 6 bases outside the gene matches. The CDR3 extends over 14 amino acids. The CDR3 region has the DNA TGTGCCAGCTCCCCCGGACAGGGGATCTACGAGCAGTACTTC. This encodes CASSPGQGIYEQYF.

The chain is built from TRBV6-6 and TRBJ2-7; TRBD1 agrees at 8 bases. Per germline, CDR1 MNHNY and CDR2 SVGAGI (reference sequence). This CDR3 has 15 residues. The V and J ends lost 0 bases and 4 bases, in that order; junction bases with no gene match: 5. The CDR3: CASSYSGTGWYEQYF. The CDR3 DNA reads TGTGCCAGCAGTTACTCCGGGACAGGTTGGTACGAGCAGTACTTC.

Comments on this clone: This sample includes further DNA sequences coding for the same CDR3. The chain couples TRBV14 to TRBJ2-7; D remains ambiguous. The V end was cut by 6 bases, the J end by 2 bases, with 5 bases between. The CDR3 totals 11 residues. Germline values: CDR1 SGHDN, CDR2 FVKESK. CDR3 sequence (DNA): TGTGCCAGCAGTCGGGCCTACGAGCAGTACTTC. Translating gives CASSRAYEQYF. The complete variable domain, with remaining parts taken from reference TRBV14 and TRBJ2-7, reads EAGVTQFPSHSVIEKGQTVTLRCDPISGHDNLYWYRRVMGKEIKFLLHFVKESKQDESGMPNNRFLAERTGGTYSTLKVQPAELEDSGVYFCASSRAYEQYFGPGTRLTVT.

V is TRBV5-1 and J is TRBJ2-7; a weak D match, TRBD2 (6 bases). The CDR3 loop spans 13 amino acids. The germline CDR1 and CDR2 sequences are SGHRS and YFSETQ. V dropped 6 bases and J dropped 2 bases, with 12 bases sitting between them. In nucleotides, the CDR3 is TGCGCCAGCACTTGGGACTCCACCTACGAGCAGTACTTC. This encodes CASTWDSTYEQYF.

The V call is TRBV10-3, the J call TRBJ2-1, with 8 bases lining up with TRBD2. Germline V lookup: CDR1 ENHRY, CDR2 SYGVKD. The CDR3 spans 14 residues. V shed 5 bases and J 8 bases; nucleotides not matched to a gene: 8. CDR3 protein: CAISQAGEGDEQFF. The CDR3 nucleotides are TGTGCCATCAGTCAAGCGGGAGAAGGGGATGAGCAGTTCTTC.

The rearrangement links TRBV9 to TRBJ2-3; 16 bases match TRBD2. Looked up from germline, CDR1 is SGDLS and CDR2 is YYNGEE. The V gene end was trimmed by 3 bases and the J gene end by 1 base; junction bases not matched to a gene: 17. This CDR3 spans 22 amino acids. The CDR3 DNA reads TGTGCCAGCAGCGAGAGGGGGACTAGCGGGGGGGCCTGGACCCCTGGCACAGATACGCAGTATTTT. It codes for CASSERGTSGGAWTPGTDTQYF.

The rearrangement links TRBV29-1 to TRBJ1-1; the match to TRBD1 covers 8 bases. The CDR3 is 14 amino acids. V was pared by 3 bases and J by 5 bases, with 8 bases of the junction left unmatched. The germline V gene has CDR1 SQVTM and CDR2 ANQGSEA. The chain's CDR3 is CSVEKGTGKTEAFF. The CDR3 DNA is TGCAGCGTTGAGAAAGGGACAGGAAAGACTGAAGCTTTCTTT.

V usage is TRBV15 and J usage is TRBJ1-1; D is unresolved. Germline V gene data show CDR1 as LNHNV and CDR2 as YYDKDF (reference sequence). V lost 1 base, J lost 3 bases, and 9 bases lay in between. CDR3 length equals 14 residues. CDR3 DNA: TGTGCCACCAGCAGAGGCTTAGAGGACACTGAAGCTTTCTTT. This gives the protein CATSRGLEDTEAFF.

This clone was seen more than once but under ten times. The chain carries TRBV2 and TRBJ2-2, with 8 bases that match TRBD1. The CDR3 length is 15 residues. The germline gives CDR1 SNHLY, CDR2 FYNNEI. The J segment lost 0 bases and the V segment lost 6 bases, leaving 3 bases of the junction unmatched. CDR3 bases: TGTGCCAGCAGGAGACAGGGGTCGAACACCGGGGAGCTGTTTTTT. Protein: CASRRQGSNTGELFF.

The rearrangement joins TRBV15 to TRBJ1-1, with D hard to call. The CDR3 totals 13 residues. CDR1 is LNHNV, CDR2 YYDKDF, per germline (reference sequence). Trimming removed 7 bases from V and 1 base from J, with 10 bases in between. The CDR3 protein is CATNGPWNTEAFF. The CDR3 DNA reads TGTGCCACCAATGGGCCGTGGAACACTGAAGCTTTCTTT.

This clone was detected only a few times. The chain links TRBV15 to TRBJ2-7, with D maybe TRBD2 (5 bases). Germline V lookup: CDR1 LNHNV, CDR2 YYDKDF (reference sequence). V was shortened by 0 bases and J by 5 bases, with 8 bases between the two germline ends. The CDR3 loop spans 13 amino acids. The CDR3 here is CATSRDPGDEQYF. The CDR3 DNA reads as TGTGCCACCAGCAGAGATCCCGGGGACGAGCAGTACTTC.

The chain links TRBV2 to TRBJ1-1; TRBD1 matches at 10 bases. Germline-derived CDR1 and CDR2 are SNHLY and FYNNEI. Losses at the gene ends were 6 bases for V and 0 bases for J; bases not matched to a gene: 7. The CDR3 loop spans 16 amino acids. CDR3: CASSAGQGPMNTEAFF. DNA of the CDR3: TGTGCCAGCAGCGCGGGACAGGGGCCAATGAACACTGAAGCTTTCTTT. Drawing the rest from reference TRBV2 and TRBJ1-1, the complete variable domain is EPEVTQTPSHQVTQMGQEVILRCVPISNHLYFYWYRQILGQKVEFLVSFYNNEISEKSEIFDDQFSVERPDGSNFTLKIRSTKLEDSAMYFCASSAGQGPMNTEAFFGQGTRLTVV.

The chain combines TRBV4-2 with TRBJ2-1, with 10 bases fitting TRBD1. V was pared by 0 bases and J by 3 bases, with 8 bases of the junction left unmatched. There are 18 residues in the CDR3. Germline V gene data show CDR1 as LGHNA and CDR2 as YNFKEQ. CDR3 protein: CASSQDRTGTGVYNEQFF. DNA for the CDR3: TGTGCCAGCAGCCAAGATCGGACCGGGACAGGGGTCTACAATGAGCAGTTCTTC.

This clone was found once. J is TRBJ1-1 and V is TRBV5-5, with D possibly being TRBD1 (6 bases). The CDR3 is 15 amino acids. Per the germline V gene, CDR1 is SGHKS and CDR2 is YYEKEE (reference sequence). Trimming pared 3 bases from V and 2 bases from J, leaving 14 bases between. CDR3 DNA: TGTGCCAGCAGCTCGCACCCGGGACACAACACTGAAGCTTTCTTT. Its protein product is CASSSHPGHNTEAFF.

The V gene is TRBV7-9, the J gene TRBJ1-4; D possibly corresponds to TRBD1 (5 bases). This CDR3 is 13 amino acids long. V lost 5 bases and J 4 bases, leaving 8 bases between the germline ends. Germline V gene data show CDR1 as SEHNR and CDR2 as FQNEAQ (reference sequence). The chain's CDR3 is CASSPGVNEKLFF. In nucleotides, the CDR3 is TGTGCCAGCAGCCCGGGGGTTAATGAAAAACTGTTTTTT.

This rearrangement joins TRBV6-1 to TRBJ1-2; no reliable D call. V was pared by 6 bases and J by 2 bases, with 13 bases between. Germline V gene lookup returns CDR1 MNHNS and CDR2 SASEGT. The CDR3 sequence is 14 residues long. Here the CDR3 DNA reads TGTGCCAGCAGCCTTGTCACGGAGAACTATGGCTACACCTTC. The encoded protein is CASSLVTENYGYTF.

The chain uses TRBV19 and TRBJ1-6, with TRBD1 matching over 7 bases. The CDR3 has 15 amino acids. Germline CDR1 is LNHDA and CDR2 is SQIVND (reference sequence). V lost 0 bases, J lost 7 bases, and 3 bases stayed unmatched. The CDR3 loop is CASSIDGTVNSPLHF. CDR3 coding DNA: TGTGCCAGTAGTATAGACGGGACAGTAAATTCACCCCTCCACTTT. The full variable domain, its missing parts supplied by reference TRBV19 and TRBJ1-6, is DGGITQSPKYLFRKEGQNVTLSCEQNLNHDAMYWYRQDPGQGLRLIYYSQIVNDFQKGDIAEGYSVSREKKESFPLTVTSAQKNPTAFYLCASSIDGTVNSPLHFGNGTRLTVT.

Here the CDR3 reads CASSLEGNGEQYF. CDR3 DNA sequence: TGCGCCAGCAGCTTGGAGGGGAATGGCGAGCAGTACTTC. The V gene is TRBV5-1, the J gene TRBJ2-5, with D possibly matching TRBD1 (5 bases). The J call is doubtful: the DNA matches TRBJ2-7 better. The CDR3 contains 13 residues. The germline CDR1 and CDR2 sequences are SGHRS and YFSETQ.

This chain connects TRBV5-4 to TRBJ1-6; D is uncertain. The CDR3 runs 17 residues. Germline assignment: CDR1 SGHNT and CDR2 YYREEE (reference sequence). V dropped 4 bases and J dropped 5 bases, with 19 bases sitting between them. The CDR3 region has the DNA TGTGCCAGCAGCAGCCCACCCCGGGGAGGGAATAATTCACCCCTCCACTTT. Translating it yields CASSSPPRGGNNSPLHF.

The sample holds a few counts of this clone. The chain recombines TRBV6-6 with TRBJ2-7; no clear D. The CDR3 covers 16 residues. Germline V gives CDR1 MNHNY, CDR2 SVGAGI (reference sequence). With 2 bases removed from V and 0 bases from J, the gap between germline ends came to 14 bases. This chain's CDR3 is CASSYPNSRVSYEQYF. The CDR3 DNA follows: TGTGCCAGCAGTTACCCAAATTCACGAGTCTCCTACGAGCAGTACTTC.

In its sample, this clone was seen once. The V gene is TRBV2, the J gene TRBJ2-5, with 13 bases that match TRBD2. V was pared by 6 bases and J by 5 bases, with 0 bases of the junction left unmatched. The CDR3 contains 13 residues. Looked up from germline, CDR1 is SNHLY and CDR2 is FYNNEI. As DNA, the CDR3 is TGTGCCAGCAGGACTAGCGGGGGGGAGACCCAGTACTTC. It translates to CASRTSGGETQYF.

Written as DNA, the CDR3 is TGTGCCAGCAGCGCCCGGGACAGGGGCTACGAGCAGTACTTC. Protein product: CASSARDRGYEQYF. The J gene is TRBJ2-7, the V gene TRBV13; 10 nucleotides align to TRBD1. The length of the CDR3 is 14 residues. Trimming cost V 5 bases and J 3 bases; bases outside gene matches: 4. CDR1 PRHDT and CDR2 FYEKMQ come from the germline V gene (reference sequence).

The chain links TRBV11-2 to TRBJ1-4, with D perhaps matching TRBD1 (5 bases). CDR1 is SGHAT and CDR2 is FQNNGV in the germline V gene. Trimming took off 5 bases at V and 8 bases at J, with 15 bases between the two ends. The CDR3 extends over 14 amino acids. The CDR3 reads CASSIRGVGEKLFF. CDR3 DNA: TGTGCCAGCAGCATTCGGGGGGTGGGGGAAAAACTGTTTTTT. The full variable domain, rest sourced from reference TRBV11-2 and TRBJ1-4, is EAGVAQSPRYKIIEKRQSVAFWCNPISGHATLYWYQQILGQGPKLLIQFQNNGVVDDSQLPKDRFSAERLKGVDSTLKIQPAKLEDSAVYLCASSIRGVGEKLFFGSGTQLSVL.

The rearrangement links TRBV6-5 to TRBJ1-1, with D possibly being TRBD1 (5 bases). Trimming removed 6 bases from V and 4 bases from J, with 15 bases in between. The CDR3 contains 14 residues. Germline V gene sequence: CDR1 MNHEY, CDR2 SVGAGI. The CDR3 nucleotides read TGTGCCAGCAGGACGCAGGGTTGGGGCACTGAAGCTTTCTTT. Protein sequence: CASRTQGWGTEAFF.